The sequence of this T cell receptor beta chain was determined in a study of patients and donors after allogeneic stem cell transplantation. TCRdb reprocessed the RT-PCR reads via MiXCR and lists one record per CDR3 protein. The profile shows about 960,000 distinct CDR3 sequences, roughly 17% of them singletons. V was cut by 8 bases and J by 5 bases, with 15 bases left in between. Germline CDR1 reads SNHLY; CDR2 reads FYNNEI. The CDR3 is 14 residues long. This clonotype turned up a few times. The specimen sequenced was blood, either unsorted or a sorted T cell fraction (not recorded which). The chain couples TRBV2 to TRBJ1-4, with D tentatively TRBD1 (6 bases). The TCR was taken from a human donor who was either an allogeneic HSCT recipient or a stem cell or donor lymphocyte infusion donor (not recorded which). It is not recorded whose cells these are; they may come from a transplant donor. CDR3 nucleotide sequence: TGTGCCAGCGGAGGGGGGACGGAAAATGAAAAACTGTTTTTT. As protein: CASGGGTENEKLFF.